The sequence of this T cell receptor beta chain was determined in a study of CXCR3-negative and CXCR3-positive naive CD8 T cells. Study-wide results and caveats: Diversity ran similarly high across both naive subsets but far lower in memory CD8+ cells.

With regard to this clonotype: Its antigen is still unknown.

The TRB cDNA libraries were prepared by 5' RACE with UMI labels. TCRdb reprocessed the 5' RACE reads, with one entry per CDR3 protein and no DNA. The record lists 45,000 to 55,000 distinct CDR3 sequences, of which the ten most abundant hold approximately 15%. Germline V gene sequence: CDR1 SGHVS, CDR2 FNYEAQ. CDR3 size: 12 residues. The origin of this receptor is a human donor in good health. Some clones in this sample may be carry-over from other donors' samples. The sequenced sample was memory CD8+ T cells from blood. The J gene is TRBJ2-7, the V gene TRBV7-6. This chain's CDR3 is CASSLRSLEQYF.